This T cell receptor beta chain was identified in a study of CD4+ T cells in melanoma (dated 2022 in TCRdb). Regarding the research as a whole: The study examined neoantigen-specific CD4+ T cells in human melanoma. General findings and caveats noted by the study authors: According to the report, neoantigen-specific CD4+ T cells in melanoma displayed diverse differentiation states. Neoantigen-specific CD4+ T cells were reported to be correlated with the function of CD8+ T cells, macrophages and B cells.

Comment on this clone: Its antigen is currently not known. No quality values exist for individual bases; no much larger clone is one base distant.

Patients with melanoma were used as donors. The protocol used for the library was the immunoSEQ multiplex PCR assay. The clones in this table, taken by TCRdb from immuneACCESS, are in-frame only. Not every clone is retained; where verified, under half of the shortfall comes from an unresolved V gene, and the cause of the rest is unknown. The sample data list more than 8,500 clones, and roughly three quarters of these were observed just once. Of the sample, roughly a fifth falls within the top ten clones. For CDR1 and CDR2, the germline V gene lists SGHTA and FQGNSA. Taken from cysteine to phenylalanine, the CDR3 has 18 residues. The CDR3 DNA has 54 bases and is translated from base 1. Unmatched junction bases come to 10, with V trimmed by 1 base and J by 3 bases.

This receptor chain uses TRBV7-2 and TRBJ2-3; a stretch of 10 junction bases matches TRBD2. This clonotype was obtained from a human donor with melanoma. Sequenced input: peripheral blood. The nucleotide sequence is given as TGTGCCAGCAGCTTAGTATTTGGGGGACTAGCGAATACAGATACGCAGTATTTT. It encodes CASSLVFGGLANTDTQYF.